The source of this TCR beta chain is a study of shared clonotypes between healthy human individuals. The study, taken as a whole, reports: There were few donors, and this limited the genetic and exposure-history diversity represented. It was the non-shared clonotypes that had lower generation probabilities than clonotypes shared by all four donors.

The CDR3 covers 16 residues. Germline V gene data show CDR1 as SGDLS and CDR2 as YYNGEE. J lost 4 bases, V lost 4 bases, and 9 bases had no gene match. Here immunoSEQ multiplex PCR was the method, and the copy in TCRdb shows in-frame clones only, minus some. The profile covers about 1.1 million clones, with approximately 80% appearing a single time and about 0.94% taken by the ten largest. To note about this clone: Its antigen is currently unknown.

Material for sequencing was memory CD4+ T cells from PBMCs. Subset noted: CD45RA-negative fraction. The chain carries TRBV9 and TRBJ2-1, with TRBD2 matching 9 bases. This TCR derives from a man aged 18 to 30 in good health. Some clones in this sample may be carry-over from other donors' samples. CDR3 nucleotide sequence: TGTGCCAGCAGCCAGCAGCCTAGCGGGACATACAATGAGCAGTTCTTC. Translated: CASSQQPSGTYNEQFF. Looking up the rest from reference TRBV9 and TRBJ2-1 gives the full variable domain: DSGVTQTPKHLITATGQRVTLRCSPRSGDLSVYWYQQSLDQGLQFLIQYYNGEERAKGNILERFSAQQFPDLHSELNLSSLELGDSALYFCASSQQPSGTYNEQFFGPGTRLTVL.